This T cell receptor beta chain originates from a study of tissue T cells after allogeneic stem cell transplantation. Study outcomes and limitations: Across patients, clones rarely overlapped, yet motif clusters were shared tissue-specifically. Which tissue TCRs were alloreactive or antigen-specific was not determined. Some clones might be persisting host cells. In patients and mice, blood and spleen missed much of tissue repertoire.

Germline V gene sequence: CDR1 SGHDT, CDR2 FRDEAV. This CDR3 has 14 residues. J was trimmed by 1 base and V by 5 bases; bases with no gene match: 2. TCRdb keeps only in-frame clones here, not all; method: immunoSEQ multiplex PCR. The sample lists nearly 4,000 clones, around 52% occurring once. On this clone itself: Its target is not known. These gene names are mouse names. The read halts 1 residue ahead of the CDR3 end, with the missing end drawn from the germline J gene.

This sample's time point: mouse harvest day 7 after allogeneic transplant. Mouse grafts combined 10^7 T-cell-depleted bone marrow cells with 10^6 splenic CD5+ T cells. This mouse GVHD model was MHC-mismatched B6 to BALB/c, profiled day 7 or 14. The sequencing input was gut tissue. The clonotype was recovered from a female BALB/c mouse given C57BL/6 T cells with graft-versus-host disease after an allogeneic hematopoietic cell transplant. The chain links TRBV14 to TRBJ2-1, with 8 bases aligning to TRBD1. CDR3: CASRNRGNYAEQFF. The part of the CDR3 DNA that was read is TGTGCCAGCAGAAACAGGGGGAACTATGCTGAGCAGTTC.